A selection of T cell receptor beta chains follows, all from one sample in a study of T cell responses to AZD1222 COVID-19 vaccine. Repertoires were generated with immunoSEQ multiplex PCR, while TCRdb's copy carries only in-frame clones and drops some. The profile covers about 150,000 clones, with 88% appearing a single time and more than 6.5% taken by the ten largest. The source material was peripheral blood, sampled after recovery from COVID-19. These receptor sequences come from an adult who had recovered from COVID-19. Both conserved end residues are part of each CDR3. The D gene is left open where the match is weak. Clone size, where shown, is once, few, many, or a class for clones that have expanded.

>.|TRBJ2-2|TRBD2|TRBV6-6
TGTGCCAGCACTAGCGCCGGGGGGATGACCGGGGAGCTGTTTTTT
CASTSAGGMTGELFF
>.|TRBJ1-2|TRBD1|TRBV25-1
TGTGCCAGCAGTGGGGGGACAGGGAACGGTGGCTACACCTTC
CASSGGTGNGGYTF
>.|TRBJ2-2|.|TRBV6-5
TGTGCCAGCAGTTCCCCCGCGGGTGGGCCGCCTAGAGAGCTGTTTTTT
CASSSPAGGPPRELFF
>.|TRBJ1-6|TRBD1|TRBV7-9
TGTGCCAGCAGCTTCCGGGACAGCTCCTATAATTCACCCCTCCACTTT
CASSFRDSSYNSPLHF
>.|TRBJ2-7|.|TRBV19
TGTGCCAGTAGTATTCACCGAGGCAAATACGAGCAGTACTTC
CASSIHRGKYEQYF
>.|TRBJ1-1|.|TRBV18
TGTGCCAGCTCACCGGGCCAGATGAACACTGAAGCTTTCTTT
CASSPGQMNTEAFF
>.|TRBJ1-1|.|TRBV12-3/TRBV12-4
TGTGCCAGCAGTTTTTCTTGGACAGAGGGAGCTTTCTTT
CASSFSWTEGAFF
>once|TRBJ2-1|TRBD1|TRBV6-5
TGTGTCACAGGGGGCCATGAGCAGTTCTTC
CVTGGHEQFF
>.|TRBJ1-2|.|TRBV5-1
TGCGCCAGCAGCCCCGGAATGGGGGGATATGGCTACACCTTC
CASSPGMGGYGYTF
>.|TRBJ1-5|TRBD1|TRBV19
TGTGCCAGTAGTACAGGGGACAGGCAGCCCCAGCATTTT
CASSTGDRQPQHF
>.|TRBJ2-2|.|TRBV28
TGTGCCAGCAGTTTGGGCGCCGAGGGCACCGGGGAGCTGTTTTTT
CASSLGAEGTGELFF
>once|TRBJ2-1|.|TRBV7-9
TGTGCCAGCGGCCGACTAGTTTACGTCGATGAGCAGTTCTTC
CASGRLVYVDEQFF
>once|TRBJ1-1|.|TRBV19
TGTGCCAGTAGTATAGTACCCGGGACTGAAGCTTTCTTT
CASSIVPGTEAFF
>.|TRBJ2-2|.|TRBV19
TGTGCCAGTAGTATAGGGCATGGGAAGAACACCGGGGAGCTGTTTTTT
CASSIGHGKNTGELFF
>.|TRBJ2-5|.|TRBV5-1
TGCGCCAGCAGCCCATTAAGCGTAGTAGAGACCCAGTACTTC
CASSPLSVVETQYF
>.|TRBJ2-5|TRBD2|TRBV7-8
TGTGCCAGCAGCCTAACTAGCGGGGGACACCAAGAGACCCAGTACTTC
CASSLTSGGHQETQYF
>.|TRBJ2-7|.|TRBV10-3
TGTGCCATCAGTGAGCACGCCTACGAGCAGTACTTC
CAISEHAYEQYF
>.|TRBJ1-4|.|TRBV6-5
TGTGCCAGCAGACAGAATCTTAATGAAAAACTGTTTTTT
CASRQNLNEKLFF
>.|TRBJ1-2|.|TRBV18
TGTGCCAGCTCACCAAAAGAGGGCGGCTACACCTTC
CASSPKEGGYTF
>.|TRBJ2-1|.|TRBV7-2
TGTGCCAGCAGCTTTGGCGGGGCCGCCTACAATGAGCAGTTCTTC
CASSFGGAAYNEQFF
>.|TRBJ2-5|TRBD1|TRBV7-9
TGTGCCAGCAGCTTAGGGACAGGGGGCTTCCAAGAGACCCAGTACTTC
CASSLGTGGFQETQYF
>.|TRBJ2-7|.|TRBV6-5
TGTGCCAGCAGTCCCGGTTGGAGGGGGCCCTACGAGCAGTACTTC
CASSPGWRGPYEQYF
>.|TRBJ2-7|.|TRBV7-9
TGTGCCAGCAGCAGAGGCTACGAGCAGTACTTC
CASSRGYEQYF
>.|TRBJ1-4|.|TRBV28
TGTGCCAGCGGGGGGTCTGGAGGAAAACTGTTTTTT
CASGGSGGKLFF
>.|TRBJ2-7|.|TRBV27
TGTGCCAGCAGTCCCCGGATCTCCTACGAGCAGTACTTC
CASSPRISYEQYF
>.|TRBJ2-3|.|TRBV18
TGTGCCAGTGCCAACGGGGGCACAGATACGCAGTATTTT
CASANGGTDTQYF
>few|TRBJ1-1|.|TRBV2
TGTGCCAGCAGGTACCTACAGGAGAACACTGAAGCTTTCTTT
CASRYLQENTEAFF
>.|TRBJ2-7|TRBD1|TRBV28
TGTGCCAGCAGTTCGCCGGGACAGGGTTACGAGCAGTACTTC
CASSSPGQGYEQYF
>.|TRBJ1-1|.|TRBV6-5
TGTGCCAGTAAAATCGGGGCCCTGGGACTTGCAGCTTTCTTT
CASKIGALGLAAFF
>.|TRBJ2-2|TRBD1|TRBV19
TGTGCCAGTAGTATAAAGGACGGGACAGCATACACCGGGGAGCTGTTTTTT
CASSIKDGTAYTGELFF
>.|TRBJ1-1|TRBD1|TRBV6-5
TGTGCCAGCAGTTACTTTCGGACAGGGAGGAACACTGAAGCTTTCTTT
CASSYFRTGRNTEAFF
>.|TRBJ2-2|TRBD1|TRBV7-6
TGTGCCAGCAGCCCTAGGGGGCGGCAGAACACCGGGGAGCTGTTTTTT
CASSPRGRQNTGELFF
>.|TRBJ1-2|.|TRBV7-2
TGTGCCAGCAGCTTAGCGCGCAGGACTACTCGGGGCTACACCTTC
CASSLARRTTRGYTF
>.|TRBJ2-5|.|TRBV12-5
TGTGCTAGTGGTTTTACTAGGGGTGGAGAGACCCAGTACTTC
CASGFTRGGETQYF
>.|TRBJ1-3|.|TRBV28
TGTGCCAGCATCCCCGCAGGCCGCTCTGGAAACACCATATATTTT
CASIPAGRSGNTIYF
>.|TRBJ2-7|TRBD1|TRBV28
TGTGCCAGCATACCGGGACAGGGGACCTACGAGCAGTACTTC
CASIPGQGTYEQYF
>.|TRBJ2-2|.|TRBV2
TGTGCCAGCAGTGAACAGGGGACCGGGGAGCTGTTTTTT
CASSEQGTGELFF
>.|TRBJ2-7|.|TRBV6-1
TGTGCCAGCAGTGAATTCGCAGGGGAGGTGTACGAGCAGTACTTC
CASSEFAGEVYEQYF
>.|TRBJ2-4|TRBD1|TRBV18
TGTGCCAGCTCACCAAGACAGGGACACCCCGGGGCCAAAAACATTCAGTACTTC
CASSPRQGHPGAKNIQYF
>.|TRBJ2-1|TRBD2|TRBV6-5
TGTGCCAGCAGTCCCCCCTTAGCGGGAGTTAATGAGCAGTTCTTC
CASSPPLAGVNEQFF
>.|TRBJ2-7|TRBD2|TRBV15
TGTGCCACCAGCAGAGACCCGGGGGGGTCCTACGAGCAGTACTTC
CATSRDPGGSYEQYF
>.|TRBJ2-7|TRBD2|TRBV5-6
TGTGCCAGCAGCGAGACTAGCGGGCGCATTTACGAGCAGTACTTC
CASSETSGRIYEQYF
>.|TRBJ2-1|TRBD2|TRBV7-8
TGTGCCAGCAGCTTAGCGAATACTATGGGGGTAGCGGGATACAATGAGCAGTTCTTC
CASSLANTMGVAGYNEQFF
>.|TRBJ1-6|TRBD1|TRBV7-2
TGTGCCAGCAGTGGACAGGGGAGGGATAATTCACCCCTCCACTTT
CASSGQGRDNSPLHF
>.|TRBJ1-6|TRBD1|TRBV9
TGTGCCAGCAGCGTGCAGGGACAGGAGTCACCCCTCCACTTT
CASSVQGQESPLHF
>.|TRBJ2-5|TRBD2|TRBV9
TGTGCCAGCAGCGTAGGAAGTTTCGGGGTTAGCGGGAGGGGTAGGGAGACCCAGTACTTC
CASSVGSFGVSGRGRETQYF
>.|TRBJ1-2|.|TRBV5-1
TGCGCCAGCAGCCCTCCCGGGGGTGGTTATGGCTACACCTTC
CASSPPGGGYGYTF
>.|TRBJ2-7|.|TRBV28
TGTGCCAGCAGTTCTCGGTTTAGCGGTCTCTCCTACGAGCAGTACTTC
CASSSRFSGLSYEQYF
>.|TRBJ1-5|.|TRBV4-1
TGCGCCAGCAGCCAAGGGGGGGCGGGTCAGCCCCAGCATTTT
CASSQGGAGQPQHF
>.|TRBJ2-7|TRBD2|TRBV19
TGTGCCAGTAGCAGGCTAGCGGGGGACTCCGCCTACGAGCAGTACTTC
CASSRLAGDSAYEQYF
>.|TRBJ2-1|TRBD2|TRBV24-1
TGTGCCACCAGTGATCCCGGGCGGGGGTCGAGGAATGAGCAGTTCTTC
CATSDPGRGSRNEQFF